Sequencing of this T cell receptor (beta chain) was carried out in a study of blood T cell repertoires in COVID-19. Study-wide background: PBMCs, B-cell-depleted T cells, or T cells provided the cDNA or gDNA that made up the material.

This CDR3 region has 14 residues. Germline V CDR1 and CDR2: SGHNT, YENEEA. V lost 3 bases and J 5 bases, leaving 11 bases between the germline ends. Original analysis: Reference gene primers were amplified, and this amplification served to estimate nucleated cell counts. Sequencing was performed with immunoSEQ multiplex PCR; in TCRdb, only in-frame clones are kept and a portion is missing. For V, J and clone size, that table is used; D and trimming come from the DNA. The data show 400,000 to 450,000 clones, 88% seen once. This sequence originates from a woman between 45 and 65 years old with COVID-19, enrolled during active disease. Sequencing was carried out using peripheral blood. The chain is built from TRBV11-3 and TRBJ2-4, with D possibly matching TRBD2 (6 bases). In DNA form, the CDR3 reads TGTGCCAGCAGCTTGGGAGGCGGGGAAAACATTCAGTACTTC. Its translation: CASSLGGGENIQYF. Full variable domain (rest looked up from reference TRBV11-3 and TRBJ2-4): EAGVVQSPRYKIIEKKQPVAFWCNPISGHNTLYWYLQNLGQGPELLIRYENEEAVDDSQLPKDRFSAERLKGVDSTLKIQPAELGDSAVYLCASSLGGGENIQYFGAGTRLSVL.